Shown below are 24 T cell receptor beta chains from a single sample sequenced in a study of T cells in women clearing cervical HPV infection (dated by TCRdb to the late 2010s). Library prep was done by the immunoSEQ multiplex PCR assay. What TCRdb holds here is the immuneACCESS table cut down to in-frame rearrangements. Part of the clones is not present; checked against another copy, under half of the missing clones reflect an unresolved V gene, and the others are unexplained. The sample's table lists a count of about 32,000 clones. The ten largest clonotypes hold about 6.1% of the sample. The sequencing input was blood buffy coat. These receptor sequences come from a woman aged 18 to 75 with a cervical HPV16 infection that either progressed to CIN3+ or cleared (not recorded which).

Of note for this clone: Coverage ceases 3 residues before the CDR3 finishes, and the germline J gene fills in the end. V is TRBV18 and J is TRBJ2-7; 7 nucleotides align to TRBD1. Germline trimming cut 6 bases from V and 0 bases from J; bases unmatched to any gene: 5. Per germline, CDR1 KGHSH and CDR2 LQKENI. The CDR3 consists of 14 residues. The CDR3 region is CASSPRQGSYEQYF. The CDR3 bases that were read are TGTGCCAGCTCTCCTAGACAGGGCTCCTACGAG.

With respect to this clone: Coverage ceases 3 residues before the CDR3 finishes, and the germline J gene fills in the end. The rearrangement uses TRBV5-1 and TRBJ1-1, with D possibly matching TRBD1 (5 bases). Germline V gene sequence: CDR1 SGHRS, CDR2 YFSETQ. The length of the CDR3 is 14 residues. Partial CDR3 DNA: TGCGCCAGCAGCTGGGAGACACCCAAGACAGTA. Translated, it gives CASSWETPKTV. The whole CDR3 sequence is CASSWETPKTVAFF.

As for this clone: The read comes to an end 3 residues before the CDR3 does, leaving the germline J gene to fill in the end. The genes are TRBV20-1 and TRBJ2-3; D call uncertain. Germline V CDR1 and CDR2: DFQATT, SNEGSKA (reference sequence). The CDR3 runs to 12 residues. The V gene lost 0 bases and the J gene lost 5 bases, with 6 bases spanning the gap. CDR3 DNA, as far as it was read: TGCAGTGCTAGAGATCAGGTAGATACG. As protein: CSARDQVDT. The CDR3 as a whole reads CSARDQVDTQYF.

About this clone: The missing CDR3 end, 3 residues past where the read stops, is filled in from the germline J gene. The chain has TRBV20-1 and TRBJ1-1, with D hard to call. V was pared by 2 bases and J by 1 base, with 11 bases between. Germline CDR1 is DFQATT and CDR2 is SNEGSKA (reference sequence). The CDR3 is 14 amino acids. The CDR3 reads CSARISGSNTEAFF. CDR3 DNA, as far as it was read: TGCAGTGCTAGAATATCGGGGTCGAACACTGAA.

Regarding this clone: Coverage ceases 3 residues before the CDR3 finishes, and the germline J gene fills in the end. The chain uses TRBV18 and TRBJ2-7, with 8 bases matching TRBD2. CDR1 KGHSH and CDR2 LQKENI come from the germline V gene. This CDR3 has 16 amino acids. V trimming: 1 base; J trimming: 3 bases; junction bases outside the gene matches: 8. The sequenced part of the CDR3 DNA is TGTGCCAGCTCACCACTCCTCGGGGGGGGTAACTACGAG. As protein: CASSPLLGGGNYE. The complete CDR3 sequence is CASSPLLGGGNYEQYF.

Note on this clone: With the read ending 3 residues before the CDR3 end, the germline J gene is used to fill in that end. V is TRBV6-4 and J is TRBJ2-1, with TRBD2 matching over 11 bases. The germline CDR1 and CDR2 sequences are MRHNA and SNTAGT. The CDR3 is 15 residues long. V lost 0 bases to trimming and J lost 8 bases; unmatched junction nucleotides: 3. CDR3 DNA (partial): TGTGCCAGCAGTGACTCTAGCGGGGGGGGACATGAG. Translating it yields CASSDSSGGGHE. The complete CDR3 reads CASSDSSGGGHEQFF.

As concerns this clone: The missing CDR3 end, 3 residues past where the read stops, is filled in from the germline J gene. This rearrangement joins TRBV30 to TRBJ2-1; 11 nucleotides match TRBD2. Per the germline V gene, CDR1 is GTSNPN and CDR2 is SVGIG (reference sequence). CDR3 length: 16 amino acids. V shed 1 base, J shed 2 bases, and the junction held 4 bases outside the gene matches. The CDR3 bases that were read are TGTGCCTGGAGTGAGGCTAGCGGGGGGCCCTACAATGAG. Translation: CAWSEASGGPYNE. The CDR3 in its entirety is CAWSEASGGPYNEQFF. Looking up the rest from reference TRBV30 and TRBJ2-1 gives the full variable domain: SQTIHQWPATLVQPVGSPLSLECTVEGTSNPNLYWYRQAAGRGLQLLFYSVGIGQISSEVPQNLSASRPQDRQFILSSKKLLLSDSGFYLCAWSEASGGPYNEQFFGPGTRLTVL.

The CDR3 spells CASGGGSGNQPQHF. CDR3 DNA (partial): TGTGCCAGCGGAGGGGGTTCCGGAAATCAGCCC. V and J are TRBV7-9 and TRBJ1-5, with D possibly matching TRBD1 (6 bases). The read terminates 3 residues before the CDR3 end, so the remaining end is supplied by the germline J gene. This CDR3 spans 14 amino acids. The V and J ends lost 8 bases and 4 bases respectively, with 15 bases between them. The V gene's germline CDR1 is SEHNR and CDR2 FQNEAQ (reference sequence). Supplemented by reference TRBV7-9 and TRBJ1-5, the full variable domain reads DTGVSQNPRHKITKRGQNVTFRCDPISEHNRLYWYRQTLGQGPEFLTYFQNEAQLEKSRLLSDRFSAERPKGSFSTLEIQRTEQGDSAMYLCASGGGSGNQPQHFGDGTRLSIL.

With regard to this clone: The CDR3 goes on 3 residues after the read ends, and that part is filled in from the germline J gene. The chain couples TRBV6-2 or TRBV6-3 to TRBJ2-5, with TRBD2 identical over 7 bases. The CDR3 contains 17 residues. Looked up from germline, CDR1 is MNHEY and CDR2 is SVGEGT. The trim removed 2 bases at V and 0 bases at J, leaving 9 bases unmatched. The DNA read from the CDR3 is TGTGCCAGCAGTTACCTGACTAGCACCCAGTACCAAGAGACC. It codes for CASSYLTSTQYQET. The whole CDR3 reads CASSYLTSTQYQETQYF.

Notes on this clone: The CDR3 is cut off 3 residues early in the read; its end comes from the germline J gene. J is TRBJ1-1 and V is TRBV5-4, with a possible D match to TRBD1 (6 bases). The CDR3 has 15 residues. CDR1 and CDR2 from the germline V gene are SGHNT and YYREEE (reference sequence). Between the trimmed V and J ends, which lost 3 bases and 4 bases, there was a span of 16 bases. CDR3 DNA (partial): TGTGCCAGCAGCTCTCAAACAGGGTTTGGCACTGAA. As protein: CASSSQTGFGTE. The whole CDR3 reads CASSSQTGFGTEAFF.

Turning to this clone: The read stops 3 residues short of the end of the CDR3; the missing end is completed from the germline J gene. V gene TRBV12-5 combines with J gene TRBJ2-7; D is unclear. V was trimmed by 2 bases and J by 5 bases, leaving 7 bases between them. CDR1 LGHNT and CDR2 FRNRAP come from the germline V gene. The CDR3 consists of 12 residues. The sequenced part of the CDR3 DNA is TGTGCTAGTGGTTTGTCTCGGGACGAG. Translating gives CASGLSRDE. In full, the CDR3 is CASGLSRDEQYF.

With respect to this clone: Read coverage stops 3 residues before the CDR3 terminus; the germline J gene supplies the remainder. V is TRBV7-6 and J is TRBJ1-2; TRBD1 might be the D (6 bases). The germline gives CDR1 SGHVS, CDR2 FNYEAQ. Between the trimmed V and J ends, which lost 5 bases and 4 bases, there was a span of 11 bases. The CDR3 has 13 amino acids. The covered CDR3 bases are TGTGCCAGCAGCCAACAGGGTTCCTATGGC. Encoded protein: CASSQQGSYG. The whole CDR3 region reads CASSQQGSYGYTF.

The sequenced CDR3 bases are TGTGCCAGCTCACCACCATTACATGCCACTGAA. This gives the protein CASSPPLHATE. In full, the CDR3 is CASSPPLHATEAFF. The chain joins TRBV18 to TRBJ1-1; D is ambiguous. The read stops 3 residues short of the end of the CDR3; the missing end is completed from the germline J gene. V dropped 0 bases and J dropped 4 bases, with 9 bases sitting between them. CDR1 and CDR2 (germline): KGHSH, LQKENI. This CDR3 region has 14 residues. The full variable domain, its missing parts supplied by reference TRBV18 and TRBJ1-1, is NAGVMQNPRHLVRRRGQEARLRCSPMKGHSHVYWYRQLPEEGLKFMVYLQKENIIDESGMPKERFSAEFPKEGPSILRIQQVVRGDSAAYFCASSPPLHATEAFFGQGTRLTVV.

About this clone itself: The read ends 3 residues before the CDR3 terminus; that terminus is restored from the germline J gene. V and J are TRBV7-9 and TRBJ1-4; D is unclear. Germline-derived CDR1 and CDR2 are SEHNR and FQNEAQ (reference sequence). This CDR3 has 14 amino acids. V dropped 3 bases and J dropped 5 bases, with 10 bases sitting between them. The sequenced part of the CDR3 DNA is TGTGCCAGCAGCTTCGGCAGGAGCAATGAAAAA. Encoded protein: CASSFGRSNEK. The entire CDR3 protein is CASSFGRSNEKLFF.

As to this clone: The read finishes 3 residues shy of the CDR3 end, and the germline J gene is used to complete it. This chain uses TRBV5-1 with TRBJ2-4; D possibly corresponds to TRBD1 (5 bases). V was cut by 0 bases and J by 0 bases, with 16 bases left in between. The CDR3 totals 18 residues. Germline lookup yields CDR1 SGHRS and CDR2 YFSETQ. The CDR3 DNA, read in part, is TGCGCCAGCAGCTTGGCCGGTTCAGGGAATCTAGCCAAAAACATT. This sequence encodes CASSLAGSGNLAKNI. The whole CDR3 protein is CASSLAGSGNLAKNIQYF.

A note on this clone: From the germline J gene comes the end of the CDR3, since the read stops 3 residues before it. The rearrangement joins TRBV9 to TRBJ1-6; 7 bases are a match to TRBD1. This CDR3 region has 15 residues. Trimming took 5 bases from V and 5 from J; bases not matched to a gene: 7. From germline, CDR1 is SGDLS and CDR2 YYNGEE. The CDR3 bases that were read are TGTGCCAGCAGTGCGACAGGGTTTAATAATTCACCC. It is translated as CASSATGFNNSP. The whole CDR3 sequence is CASSATGFNNSPLHF.

The CDR3 DNA, read in part, is TGTGCCAGCAGTTTGTGGACAGGAGGGACCTACGAG. Translation gives CASSLWTGGTYE. From start to end, the CDR3 is CASSLWTGGTYEQYF. The chain employs TRBV28 and TRBJ2-7, with a tentative D call TRBD1 (7 bases). The sequenced fragment ends 3 residues before the CDR3 boundary, so the rest is inferred from the germline J gene. The CDR3 extends over 15 amino acids. Germline-derived CDR1 and CDR2 are MDHEN and SYDVKM. Trimming removed 3 bases at V and 2 bases at J, with 14 bases between.

Note on this clone: The read is 3 residues too short to cover the CDR3 end, so that end is filled in from the germline J gene. The chain has TRBV20-1 and TRBJ2-7; tentative D call: TRBD1 (5 bases). Per germline, CDR1 DFQATT and CDR2 SNEGSKA (reference sequence). The CDR3 covers 16 residues. Trimming removed 2 bases from V and 2 bases from J, with 19 bases in between. The CDR3: CSARFIGQGGPYEQYF. The DNA read from the CDR3 is TGCAGTGCTAGATTCATCGGGCAGGGTGGTCCCTACGAG.

CDR3: CASRRRGLIYEQYF. CDR3 DNA (partial): TGTGCCAGCAGGAGAAGGGGTTTAATCTACGAG. The V gene is TRBV5-6, the J gene TRBJ2-7, with TRBD1 as a possible D gene (5 bases). The read terminates 3 residues ahead of where the CDR3 ends, so the germline J gene completes it. The ends were cut back, 5 bases at V and 3 bases at J, with 15 bases in the middle. From germline, CDR1 is SGHDT and CDR2 YYEEEE. The CDR3 consists of 14 residues.

Worth noting for this clone: The read ends 3 residues shy of where the CDR3 ends; the end is completed using the germline J gene. V is TRBV7-3 and J is TRBJ1-1; D is undetermined. Per the germline V gene, CDR1 is SGHTA and CDR2 is FQGTGA. CDR3 length equals 15 residues. Trimming took 5 bases from V and 0 from J, leaving 13 bases between them. The CDR3 region is CASSLDGAMNTEAFF. CDR3 DNA, as far as it was read: TGTGCCAGCAGCCTAGATGGTGCAATGAACACTGAA.

As to this clone: The sequence runs out 3 residues before the end of the CDR3; the remainder is reconstructed from the germline J gene. This chain links TRBV13 with TRBJ2-7; D gene ambiguous. CDR1 PRHDT and CDR2 FYEKMQ come from the germline V gene (reference sequence). V was trimmed by 2 bases and J by 1 base, leaving 9 bases between them. The CDR3 contains 14 residues. The CDR3 reads CASSLKYNSYEQYF. CDR3 DNA, as far as it was read: TGTGCCAGCAGCTTAAAGTACAATTCCTACGAG.

In regard to this clone: The read halts 3 residues ahead of the CDR3 end, with the missing end drawn from the germline J gene. This sequence joins TRBV13 and TRBJ2-5; D gene ambiguous. Germline assignment: CDR1 PRHDT and CDR2 FYEKMQ (reference sequence). The germline V and J ends were trimmed by 2 bases and 5 bases, with 9 bases remaining between them. The CDR3 runs 13 residues. CDR3 amino acids: CASSLLQVETQYF. CDR3 bases read: TGTGCCAGCAGCTTATTGCAGGTGGAGACC. The full variable domain, its missing parts supplied by reference TRBV13 and TRBJ2-5, is AAGVIQSPRHLIKEKRETATLKCYPIPRHDTVYWYQQGPGQDPQFLISFYEKMQSDKGSIPDRFSAQQFSDYHSELNMSSLELGDSALYFCASSLLQVETQYFGPGTRLLVL.

Worth noting for this clone: The read terminates 3 residues before the CDR3 end, so the remaining end is supplied by the germline J gene. This sequence joins TRBV5-1 and TRBJ1-1, with TRBD1 matching 11 bases. CDR3 length equals 15 residues. J lost 5 bases, V lost 3 bases, and 6 bases had no gene match. Germline loops: CDR1 SGHRS, CDR2 YFSETQ. The covered CDR3 bases are TGCGCCAGCAGCTGGACAGGGGGCTTGGGTACTGAA. Translated: CASSWTGGLGTE. The entire CDR3 protein is CASSWTGGLGTEAFF.

In the case of this clone: The sequence runs out 3 residues before the end of the CDR3; the remainder is reconstructed from the germline J gene. This chain links TRBV11-2 with TRBJ2-1; 9 bases match TRBD2. Germline V gene data show CDR1 as SGHAT and CDR2 as FQNNGV. The CDR3 length is 15 residues. V trimming: 0 bases; J trimming: 5 bases; junction bases outside the gene matches: 2. CDR3 sequence: CASSLEGLADNEQFF. CDR3 DNA (partial): TGTGCCAGCAGCTTAGAGGGACTAGCCGACAATGAG.